The clone carrying this T cell receptor (beta chain) was counted once. These data come from a study of control samples from healthy donors and cancer patients. The CDR3 runs 15 residues. Trimming shortened V by 6 bases and J by 1 base, and 15 bases separated the two germline ends. Germline V CDR1 and CDR2: MNHNY, SVGAGI (reference sequence). The assay was immunoSEQ multiplex PCR, and TCRdb's table has in-frame clones only and misses some. The table records about 130,000 clones, approximately 90% of them present only once. Sample: blood. The rearrangement joins TRBV6-6 to TRBJ1-2, with TRBD1 as a possible D gene (5 bases). The TCR originated in a man aged 45-65 years in good health. The CDR3 nucleotides read TGTGCCAGCAGGGGAGACAGTGATTTTAACTATGGCTACACCTTC. Its protein product is CASRGDSDFNYGYTF.